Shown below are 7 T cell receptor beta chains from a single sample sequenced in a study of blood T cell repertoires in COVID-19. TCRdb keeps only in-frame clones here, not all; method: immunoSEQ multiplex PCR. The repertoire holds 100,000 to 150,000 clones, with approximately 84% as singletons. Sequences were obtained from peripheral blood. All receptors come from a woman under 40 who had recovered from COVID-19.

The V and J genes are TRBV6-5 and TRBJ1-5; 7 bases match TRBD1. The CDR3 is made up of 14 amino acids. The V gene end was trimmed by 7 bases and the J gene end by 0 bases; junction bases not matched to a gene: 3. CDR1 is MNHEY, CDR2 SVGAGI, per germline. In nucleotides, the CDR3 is TGTGCCAGCAACAGGGGATATAGCAATCAGCCCCAGCATTTT. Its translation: CASNRGYSNQPQHF.

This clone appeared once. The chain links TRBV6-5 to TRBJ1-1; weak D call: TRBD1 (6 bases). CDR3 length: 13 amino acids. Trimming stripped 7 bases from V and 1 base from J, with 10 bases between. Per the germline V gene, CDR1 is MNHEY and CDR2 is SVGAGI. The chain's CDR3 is CASTKGGNTEAFF. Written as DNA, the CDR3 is TGTGCCAGCACCAAAGGGGGGAACACTGAAGCTTTCTTT.

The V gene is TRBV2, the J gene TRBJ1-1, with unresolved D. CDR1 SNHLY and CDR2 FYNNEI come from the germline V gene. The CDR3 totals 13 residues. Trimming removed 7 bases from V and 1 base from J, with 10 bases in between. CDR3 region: CASNGEANTEAFF. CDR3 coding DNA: TGTGCCAGCAACGGGGAAGCGAACACTGAAGCTTTCTTT.

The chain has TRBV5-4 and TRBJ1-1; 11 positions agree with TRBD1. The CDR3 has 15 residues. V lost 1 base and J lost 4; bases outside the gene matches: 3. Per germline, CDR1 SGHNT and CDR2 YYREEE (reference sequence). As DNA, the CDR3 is TGTGCCAGCAGCTTGTCAGGGACAGGGGGCACTGAAGCTTTCTTT. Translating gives CASSLSGTGGTEAFF.

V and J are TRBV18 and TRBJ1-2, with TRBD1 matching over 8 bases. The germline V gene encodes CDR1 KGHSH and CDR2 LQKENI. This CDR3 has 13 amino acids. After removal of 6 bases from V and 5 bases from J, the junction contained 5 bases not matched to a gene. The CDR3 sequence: CASSPDREYGYTF. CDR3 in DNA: TGTGCCAGCTCCCCGGACAGGGAGTATGGCTACACCTTC. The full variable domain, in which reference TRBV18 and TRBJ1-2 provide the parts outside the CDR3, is NAGVMQNPRHLVRRRGQEARLRCSPMKGHSHVYWYRQLPEEGLKFMVYLQKENIIDESGMPKERFSAEFPKEGPSILRIQQVVRGDSAAYFCASSPDREYGYTFGSGTRLTVV.

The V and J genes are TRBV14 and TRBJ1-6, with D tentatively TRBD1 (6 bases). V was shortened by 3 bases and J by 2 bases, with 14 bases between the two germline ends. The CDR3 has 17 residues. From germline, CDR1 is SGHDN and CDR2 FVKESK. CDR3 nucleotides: TGTGCCAGCAGCCAGCGCAGGGGACCACCCTATAATTCACCCCTCCACTTT. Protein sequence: CASSQRRGPPYNSPLHF.

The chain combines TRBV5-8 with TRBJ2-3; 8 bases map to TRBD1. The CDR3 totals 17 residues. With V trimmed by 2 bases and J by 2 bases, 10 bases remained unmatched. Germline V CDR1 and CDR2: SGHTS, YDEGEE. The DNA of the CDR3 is TGTGCCAGCAGCTTCTTCGGACAGGGCAAAGACACAGATACGCAGTATTTT. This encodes CASSFFGQGKDTDTQYF.